This TCR beta chain was sequenced during a study of shared clonotypes between healthy human individuals (dated by TCRdb to the early 2020s). General notes on the study: A couple of women and a few men aged 18 to 49 years were included in the cohort. Per donor, three plates each were used for CD4 naive and CD4 memory, two for CD8 naive, and one for CD8 memory. To estimate repertoire size and how much clonotype sharing occurs between individuals, the study deeply sequenced the blood TCR repertoires of a handful of healthy adults. To increase sequencing depth and limit assay-specific biases, TCR repertoire library preparation and sequencing were carried out by different laboratories using diverse techniques. Between about 0.85 and 10 billion PBMCs per donor were obtained by leukapheresis.

Measured from the cysteine to the phenylalanine, the CDR3 is 15 residues long. CDR3 DNA only is kept here, 45 bases in frame from base 1. For CDR1 and CDR2, the germline V gene lists MGHRA and YSYEKL. Clipping removes 5 bases from V and 7 bases from J, with 9 as the unmatched junction base count. Using the deep immunoSEQ assay, multiplex PCR amplified TCR CDR3 regions from genomic DNA. Extracted genomic DNA from each cell subset was spread evenly across all wells of several immunoSEQ 96-well plates, with each plate serving as a replicate. Each replicate PCR for sorted subsets received around 200 ng genomic DNA, equal to roughly 29,000 T cell genomes. Purified libraries were measured with a Qubit 3.0 fluorometer, size-checked on a Bioanalyzer 2100, and measured again with the KAPA Library Quantification kit. Every immunoSEQ 96-well plate was sequenced on a dedicated single-read 150-cycle Illumina NextSeq 550 flow cell. Regarding the original processing steps: Because the immunoSEQ output included only junctional sequences and no quality scores, the filtering could not be the same as the filtering used for full-length reads. To assign V/J genes and CDR3, sequences were annotated against IMGT germline references using PyIR, a Python wrapper for IgBLAST v1.9. Reads were removed for weak V/J assignments (E-value above 1e-6), missing CDR3, stop codons, out-of-frame junctions, or ambiguous translated residues. A V3J clonotype was defined by an identical inferred V gene, J gene, and CDR3 amino acid sequence. The percentage overlap between two repertoires was calculated by dividing the number of shared unique clonotypes by the size of the smaller repertoire. Richness of each repertoire was evaluated using RTK rarefaction, the Chao1 estimator, and Recon v2.1 estimates of unobserved clonotypes. Generation probabilities were computed with OLGA for all TCRbeta clonotypes obtained by the gDNA method from several donors. TCRdb limited this immuneACCESS table to in-frame rearrangements with V and J called. A share of clones is missing; checked studies link under half to unresolved V genes, and the rest is unexplained. The DNA was the basis for D and trimming; V, J and clone size are from that table. The sample table lists about 670,000 clones, 60% to 80% of them with a count of one. 1.8% of the sample goes to the ten largest clones.

Concerning this clone: Its antigen is currently not known. The sample holds no much larger clone one base away, and base qualities are not on file.

Healthy HIV-negative adults with no recently reported acute infections or vaccinations were included as donors. Every donor was a Caucasian adult residing in Nashville, Tennessee, USA. CD4+ T cells were enriched by magnetic negative selection, after which naive cells were positively selected on CD45RA and the negative fraction was taken as the memory subset. After blood collection by leukapheresis, PBMCs were isolated using Ficoll-Histopaque density gradient centrifugation and then cryopreserved in the vapor phase of liquid nitrogen. Purity and quantity of every magnetically sorted T cell population were checked by analytical flow cytometry. From each sorted fraction, genomic DNA was isolated and quantified by UV absorbance on a Nanodrop 2000c. The paper as a whole reports these results and caveats: Across several donors, roughly 5% of naive CD4, 3% to 4% of naive CD8, under 2.5% of memory CD4, and under 0.45% of memory CD8 clonotypes were shared. Because the study included only a small number of donors, the genetic and exposure-history diversity represented was limited. Rarefaction of sorted-subset datasets indicated incomplete sequencing despite the large sequencing depth. Sampling was restricted to blood, and TCR repertoires in tissues likely differ from the TCR repertoires found in blood. Based on pairwise subsampling, the degree of clonotype sharing among donors was expected to be affected by sequencing depth. Naive subsets generally had larger estimated clonotype richness than memory subsets. Clonotypes shared by all four sorted-subset donors showed higher generation probabilities than non-shared clonotypes.

The chain links TRBV4-1 with TRBJ2-2; 8 bases in between match TRBD2. The sample consisted of memory CD4+ T cells sorted from blood. What the cell subset or site label conveys for this sample: CD45RA-negative fraction. The clonotype comes from a woman in her twenties or thirties in good health. This receptor has the CDR3 CASSEGTRRVGELFF. The DNA is TGCGCCAGCAGCGAAGGGACTAGACGAGTCGGGGAGCTGTTTTTT.